The TCR beta chain under discussion was sequenced for a study of control samples from healthy donors and cancer patients. Sequenced by immunoSEQ multiplex PCR; TCRdb stores in-frame clones only, minus some. The sample records approximately 51,000 clones, 80% being singletons. This clone was seen more than once but under ten times. The CDR3 spans 15 residues. With 3 bases removed from V and 8 bases from J, the gap between germline ends came to 14 bases. Germline V gene data show CDR1 as WNHNN and CDR2 as SYGVQD (reference sequence). This receptor was taken from a man between 65 and 79 years old in good health. V is TRBV10-1 and J is TRBJ1-6, with D unclear. Source material: blood. This CDR3 is CASSDGRPPDSPLHF. DNA of the CDR3: TGCGCCAGCAGTGATGGCCGTCCACCGGATTCACCCCTCCACTTT.